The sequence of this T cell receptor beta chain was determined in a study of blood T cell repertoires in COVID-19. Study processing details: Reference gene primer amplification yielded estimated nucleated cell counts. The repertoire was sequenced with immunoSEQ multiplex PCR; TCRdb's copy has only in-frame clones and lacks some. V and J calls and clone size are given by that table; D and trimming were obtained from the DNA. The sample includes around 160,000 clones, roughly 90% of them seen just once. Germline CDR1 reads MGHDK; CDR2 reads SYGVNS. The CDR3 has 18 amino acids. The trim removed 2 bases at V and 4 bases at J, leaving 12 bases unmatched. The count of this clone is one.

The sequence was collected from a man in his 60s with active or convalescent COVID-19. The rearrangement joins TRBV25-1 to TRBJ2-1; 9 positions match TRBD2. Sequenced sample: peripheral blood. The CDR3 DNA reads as TGTGCCAGCAGTGAAGACCCTCCGGGACTAGCCGATTACAATGAGCAGTTCTTC. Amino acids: CASSEDPPGLADYNEQFF.